Shown below are 4 T cell receptor beta chains from a single sample sequenced in a study of neurological immune-mediated disorders (dated by TCRdb to between 2018 and 2020). Library creation used 5' RACE. The data were produced on an Illumina HiSeq 2500. TCRdb handled the public reads itself, with Q25 trimming in fastp and clone calling in MiXCR, and kept productive beta chains. Every entry covers one CDR3 protein and lists the most common genes and DNA from its rows. The sample yields some 57,000 distinct CDR3 sequences; under 5.5% were counted once. The top ten clonotypes cover around 3.5% of the sample. The sequenced sample consisted of PBMCs. The source is a woman aged 50 to 60 with multiple sclerosis.

This clonotype came up many times. This rearrangement joins TRBV14 to TRBJ2-5; maybe TRBD1 (5 bases). The CDR3 length is 14 residues. Germline V lookup: CDR1 SGHDN, CDR2 FVKESK. The V gene lost 5 bases and the J gene lost 7 bases, with 17 bases spanning the gap. The CDR3 loop is CASSKQAERRTQYF. CDR3 coding DNA: TGTGCCAGCAGCAAACAGGCCGAGAGGAGGACCCAGTACTTC.

The chain couples TRBV5-1 to TRBJ1-6; no clear D. Trimming took off 0 bases at V and 7 bases at J, with 8 bases between the two ends. CDR3 length equals 14 residues. In germline, CDR1 is SGHRS, CDR2 YFSETQ. The CDR3 is CASSLGHTNSPLHF. CDR3 bases: TGCGCCAGCAGCTTGGGACATACCAATTCACCCCTCCACTTT. Filled out from reference TRBV5-1 and TRBJ1-6, the complete variable domain reads KAGVTQTPRYLIKTRGQQVTLSCSPISGHRSVSWYQQTPGQGLQFLFEYFSETQRNKGNFPGRFSGRQFSNSRSEMNVSTLELGDSALYLCASSLGHTNSPLHFGNGTRLTVT.

This clonotype has at least ten counts. The chain recombines TRBV28 with TRBJ2-3; a possible D gene is TRBD2 (5 bases). Germline V gene lookup returns CDR1 MDHEN and CDR2 SYDVKM. V dropped 2 bases and J dropped 6 bases, with 12 bases sitting between them. The CDR3 extends over 14 amino acids. The CDR3, as DNA: TGTGCCAGCAGTTTAACGGGGTATGGGGATACGCAGTATTTT. Protein: CASSLTGYGDTQYF.

V usage is TRBV18 and J usage is TRBJ2-5, with TRBD1 identical over 7 bases. The CDR3 runs to 14 residues. From germline, CDR1 is KGHSH and CDR2 LQKENI. The trim removed 3 bases at V and 5 bases at J, leaving 6 bases unmatched. The CDR3 is CASSPTGMAETQYF. Written as DNA, the CDR3 is TGTGCCAGCTCACCGACAGGGATGGCGGAGACCCAGTACTTC.